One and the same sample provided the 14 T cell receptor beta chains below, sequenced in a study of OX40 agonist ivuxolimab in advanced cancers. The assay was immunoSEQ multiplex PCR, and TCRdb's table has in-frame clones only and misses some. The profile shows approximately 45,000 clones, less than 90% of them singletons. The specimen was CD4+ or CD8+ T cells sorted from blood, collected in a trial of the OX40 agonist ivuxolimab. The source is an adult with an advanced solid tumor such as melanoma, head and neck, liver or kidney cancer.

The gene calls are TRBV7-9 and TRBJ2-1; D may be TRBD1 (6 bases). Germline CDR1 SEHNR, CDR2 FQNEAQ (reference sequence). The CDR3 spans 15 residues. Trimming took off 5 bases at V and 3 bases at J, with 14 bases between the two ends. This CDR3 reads CASSPSQGNYNEQFF. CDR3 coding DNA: TGTGCCAGCAGCCCCAGCCAGGGGAACTACAATGAGCAGTTCTTC.

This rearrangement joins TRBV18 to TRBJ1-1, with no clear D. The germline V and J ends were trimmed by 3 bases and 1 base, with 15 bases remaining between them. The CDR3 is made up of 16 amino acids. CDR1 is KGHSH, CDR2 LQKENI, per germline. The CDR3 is CASSPGMGNENTEAFF. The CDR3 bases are TGTGCCAGCTCACCGGGGATGGGGAATGAGAACACTGAAGCTTTCTTT.

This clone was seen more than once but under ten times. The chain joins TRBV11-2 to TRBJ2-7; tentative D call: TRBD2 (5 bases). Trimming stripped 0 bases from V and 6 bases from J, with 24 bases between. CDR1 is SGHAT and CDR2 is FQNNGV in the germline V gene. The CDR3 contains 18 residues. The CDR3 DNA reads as TGTGCCAGCAGCTTAGATCGGGGAGCCGGCTTTGAATTGGTCGAGCAGTACTTC. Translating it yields CASSLDRGAGFELVEQYF.

The CDR3 spells CASEGTGGQETQYF. DNA of the CDR3: TGTGCCAGCGAGGGGACAGGAGGCCAAGAGACCCAGTACTTC. The chain recombines TRBV2 with TRBJ2-5, with 8 bases matching TRBD1. Germline-derived CDR1 and CDR2 are SNHLY and FYNNEI. V shed 8 bases, J shed 1 base, and the junction held 6 bases outside the gene matches. CDR3 length: 14 amino acids.

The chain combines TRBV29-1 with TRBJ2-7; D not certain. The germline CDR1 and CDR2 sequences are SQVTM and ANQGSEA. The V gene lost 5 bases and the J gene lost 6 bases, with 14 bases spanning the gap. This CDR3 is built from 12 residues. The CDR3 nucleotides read TGCAGCGTTATTGGTATGGGAAGCGAGCAGTACTTC. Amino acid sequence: CSVIGMGSEQYF.

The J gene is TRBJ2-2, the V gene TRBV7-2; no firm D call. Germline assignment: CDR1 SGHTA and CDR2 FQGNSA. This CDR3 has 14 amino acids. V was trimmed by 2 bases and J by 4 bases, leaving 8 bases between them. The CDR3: CASSLSASTGELFF. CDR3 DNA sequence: TGTGCCAGCAGCTTAAGCGCCAGCACCGGGGAGCTGTTTTTT.

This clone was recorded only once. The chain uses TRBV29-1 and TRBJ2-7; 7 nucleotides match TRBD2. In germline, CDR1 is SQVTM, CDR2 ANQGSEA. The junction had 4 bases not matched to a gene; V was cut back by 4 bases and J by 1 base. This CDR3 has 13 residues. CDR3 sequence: CSVGTSLSYEQYF. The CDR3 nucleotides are TGCAGCGTTGGGACTAGTCTGTCCTACGAGCAGTACTTC.

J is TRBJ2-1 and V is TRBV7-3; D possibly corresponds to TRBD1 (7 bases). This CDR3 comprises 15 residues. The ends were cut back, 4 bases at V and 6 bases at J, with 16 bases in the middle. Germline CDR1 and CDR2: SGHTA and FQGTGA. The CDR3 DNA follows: TGTGCCAGCAGCTCAGGAGGGGGCGCGGGCAATGAGCAGTTCTTC. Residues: CASSSGGGAGNEQFF.

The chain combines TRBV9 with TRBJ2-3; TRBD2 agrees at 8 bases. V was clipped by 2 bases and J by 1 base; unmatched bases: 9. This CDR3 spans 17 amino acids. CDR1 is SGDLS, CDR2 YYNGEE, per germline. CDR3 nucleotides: TGTGCCAGCAGCGTTTCACCCGGGACTAGGGGCACAGATACGCAGTATTTT. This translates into CASSVSPGTRGTDTQYF.

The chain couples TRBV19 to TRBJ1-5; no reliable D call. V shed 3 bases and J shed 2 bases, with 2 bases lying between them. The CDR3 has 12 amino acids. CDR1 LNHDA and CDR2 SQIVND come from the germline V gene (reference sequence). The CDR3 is CASSMGNQPQHF. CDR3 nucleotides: TGTGCCAGTAGTATGGGCAATCAGCCCCAGCATTTT.

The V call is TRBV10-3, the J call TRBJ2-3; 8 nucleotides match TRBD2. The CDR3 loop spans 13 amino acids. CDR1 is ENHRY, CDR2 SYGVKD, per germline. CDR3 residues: CASGGGPTDTQYF. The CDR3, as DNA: TGTGCATCTGGCGGGGGGCCCACAGATACGCAGTATTTT.

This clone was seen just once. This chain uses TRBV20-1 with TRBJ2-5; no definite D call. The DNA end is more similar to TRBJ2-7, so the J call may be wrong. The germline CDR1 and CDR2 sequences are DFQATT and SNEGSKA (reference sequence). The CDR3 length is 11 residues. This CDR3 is CSAIPTYEQYF. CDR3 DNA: TGCAGTGCTATTCCCACCTACGAGCAGTACTTC.

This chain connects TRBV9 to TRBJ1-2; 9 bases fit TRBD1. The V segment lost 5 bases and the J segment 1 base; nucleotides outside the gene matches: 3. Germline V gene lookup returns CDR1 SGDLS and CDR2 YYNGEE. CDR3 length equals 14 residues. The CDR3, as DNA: TGTGCCAGCAGGACGGACAGGGGTAACTATGGCTACACCTTC. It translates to CASRTDRGNYGYTF.

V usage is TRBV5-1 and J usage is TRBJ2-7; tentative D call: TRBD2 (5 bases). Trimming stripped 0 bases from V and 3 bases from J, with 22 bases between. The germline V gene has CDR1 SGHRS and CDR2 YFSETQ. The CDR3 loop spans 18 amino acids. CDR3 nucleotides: TGCGCCAGCAGCTTGGATTATCGTGGTAGCGCCTCCGACTACGAGCAGTACTTC. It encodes CASSLDYRGSASDYEQYF. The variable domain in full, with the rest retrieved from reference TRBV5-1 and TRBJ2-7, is KAGVTQTPRYLIKTRGQQVTLSCSPISGHRSVSWYQQTPGQGLQFLFEYFSETQRNKGNFPGRFSGRQFSNSRSEMNVSTLELGDSALYLCASSLDYRGSASDYEQYFGPGTRLTVT.